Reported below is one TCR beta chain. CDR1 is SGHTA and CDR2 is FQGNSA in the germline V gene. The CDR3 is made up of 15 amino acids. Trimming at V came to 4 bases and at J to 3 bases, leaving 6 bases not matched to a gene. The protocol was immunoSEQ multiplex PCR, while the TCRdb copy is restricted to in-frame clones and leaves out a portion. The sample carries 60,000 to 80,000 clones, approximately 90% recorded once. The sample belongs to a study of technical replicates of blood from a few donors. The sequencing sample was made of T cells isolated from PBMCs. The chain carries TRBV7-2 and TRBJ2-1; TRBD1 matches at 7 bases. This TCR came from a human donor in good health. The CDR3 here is CASSSPGQYYNEQFF. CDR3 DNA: TGTGCCAGCAGCTCCCCGGGACAGTACTACAATGAGCAGTTCTTC. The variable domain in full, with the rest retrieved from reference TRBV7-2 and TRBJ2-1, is GAGVSQSPSNKVTEKGKDVELRCDPISGHTALYWYRQSLGQGLEFLIYFQGNSAPDKSGLPSDRFSAERTGGSVSTLTIQRTQQEDSAVYLCASSSPGQYYNEQFFGPGTRLTVL.